One and the same sample provided the 12 T cell receptor beta chains below, sequenced in a study of control samples from healthy donors and cancer patients. Data came from immunoSEQ multiplex PCR; TCRdb stores just in-frame clones and leaves some out. The data contain about 98,000 clones, approximately 82% of them singletons. Material for sequencing was blood. These receptors were taken from a man aged 60 to 69 in good health.

The genes are TRBV7-9 and TRBJ2-5; TRBD2 might be the D (6 bases). The germline V and J ends were trimmed by 5 bases and 5 bases, with 18 bases remaining between them. There are 15 residues in the CDR3. CDR1 and CDR2 from the germline V gene are SEHNR and FQNEAQ (reference sequence). The CDR3 sequence: CASSPKLAVLETQYF. CDR3 nucleotide sequence: TGTGCCAGCAGCCCGAAACTAGCCGTCCTGGAGACCCAGTACTTC.

The chain is built from TRBV10-3 and TRBJ1-6, with TRBD1 as a possible D gene (5 bases). Trimming pared 0 bases from V and 8 bases from J, leaving 8 bases between. CDR3 length: 14 amino acids. Germline V lookup: CDR1 ENHRY, CDR2 SYGVKD. In DNA form, the CDR3 reads TGTGCCATCAGTGAGTCACGGGGCGATTCACCCCTCCACTTT. This codes for CAISESRGDSPLHF.

The rearrangement links TRBV7-2 to TRBJ2-1; 11 bases are a match to TRBD2. Germline V gives CDR1 SGHTA, CDR2 FQGNSA. The length of the CDR3 is 16 residues. The V gene end was trimmed by 4 bases and the J gene end by 4 bases; junction bases not matched to a gene: 6. In DNA form, the CDR3 reads TGTGCCAGCAGCTCCCGGACTAGCGGGTGGTACAATGAGCAGTTCTTC. Translated: CASSSRTSGWYNEQFF.

This clone was observed a single time. The chain links TRBV5-6 to TRBJ2-3, with a possible D match to TRBD1 (5 bases). The CDR3 extends over 15 amino acids. V was shortened by 2 bases and J by 0 bases, with 10 bases between the two germline ends. Germline CDR1 and CDR2: SGHDT and YYEEEE. CDR3 residues: CASSLGASSTDTQYF. CDR3 in DNA: TGTGCCAGCAGCTTAGGGGCTTCTAGCACAGATACGCAGTATTTT. Using reference TRBV5-6 and TRBJ2-3 for the parts outside the CDR3, the full variable domain is DAGVTQSPTHLIKTRGQQVTLRCSPKSGHDTVSWYQQALGQGPQFIFQYYEEEERQRGNFPDRFSGHQFPNYSSELNVNALLLGDSALYLCASSLGASSTDTQYFGPGTRLTVL.

The chain carries TRBV5-6 and TRBJ1-2; weak D call: TRBD1 (5 bases). Germline V gene sequence: CDR1 SGHDT, CDR2 YYEEEE. CDR3 length equals 15 residues. Trimming shortened V by 0 bases and J by 4 bases, and 13 bases separated the two germline ends. Here the CDR3 DNA reads TGTGCCAGCAGCTTGGCCCAGACAGAGGTCTATGGCTACACCTTC. Its translation: CASSLAQTEVYGYTF.

This clone was observed once. This sequence joins TRBV2 and TRBJ1-6; D remains unclear. This CDR3 spans 14 amino acids. V lost 3 bases to trimming and J lost 7 bases, with 10 bases between them. Germline V lookup: CDR1 SNHLY, CDR2 FYNNEI. In DNA, the CDR3 is TGTGCCAGCAGTGACACCGCCGGGAATTCACCCCTCCACTTT. Translation gives CASSDTAGNSPLHF.

J is TRBJ1-3 and V is TRBV28, with 8 bases that match TRBD1. CDR3 size: 15 residues. V was pared by 6 bases and J by 5 bases, with 9 bases of the junction left unmatched. Germline values: CDR1 MDHEN, CDR2 SYDVKM. Here the CDR3 DNA reads TGTGCCAGCAGCTCGACAGGGGAGAGTAGAAACACCATATATTTT. This sequence encodes CASSSTGESRNTIYF.

A single count supports this clone. The rearrangement uses TRBV7-3 and TRBJ2-3; TRBD2 matches at 14 bases. The germline CDR1 and CDR2 sequences are SGHTA and FQGTGA. The CDR3 consists of 20 residues. After removal of 2 bases from V and 1 base from J, the junction contained 11 bases not matched to a gene. The CDR3 protein is CASSLVGGRGLAGGTDTQYF. In DNA, the CDR3 is TGTGCCAGCAGCTTAGTTGGGGGTCGGGGACTAGCGGGGGGCACAGATACGCAGTATTTT.

The V gene is TRBV23-1, the J gene TRBJ1-4; D might be TRBD1 (5 bases). TRBV23-1 is an open reading frame whose function is uncertain. V lost 2 bases and J lost 4, with 11 bases in between. CDR3 length: 15 amino acids. The CDR3 region is CASSQRGRCNEKLFF. The CDR3 DNA follows: TGCGCCAGCAGTCAACGGGGGAGATGTAATGAAAAACTGTTTTTT.

The chain couples TRBV10-3 to TRBJ2-3; D not certain. The CDR3 covers 13 residues. Germline loops: CDR1 ENHRY, CDR2 SYGVKD. V was pared by 8 bases and J by 0 bases, with 9 bases between. The CDR3 DNA reads TGTGCCATCGGCCAGACTAGCACAGATACGCAGTATTTT. This translates into CAIGQTSTDTQYF.

The chain carries TRBV5-1 and TRBJ2-3; 8 bases are shared with TRBD1. The V segment lost 4 bases and the J segment 1 base; nucleotides outside the gene matches: 5. CDR3 size: 15 residues. The germline gives CDR1 SGHRS, CDR2 YFSETQ. The CDR3 loop reads CASSQQGDRTDTQYF. The CDR3 DNA reads as TGCGCCAGCAGCCAACAGGGGGATCGCACAGATACGCAGTATTTT.

Written as DNA, the CDR3 is TGTGCCAGCACCCTAGCGGGAGGGTTCATTAGCACAGATACGCAGTATTTT. This gives the protein CASTLAGGFISTDTQYF. The chain links TRBV5-4 to TRBJ2-3; TRBD2 agrees at 12 bases. J was trimmed by 0 bases and V by 6 bases; bases with no gene match: 8. The CDR3 loop spans 17 amino acids. Germline assignment: CDR1 SGHNT and CDR2 YYREEE (reference sequence).